This T cell receptor beta chain emerged from a study of blood T cells in healthy people across ages. Whole-study findings and limits: Higher diversity, along with more naive CD4+ cells, distinguished long-lived donors from aged donors. Age showed a roughly linear inverse relationship with TCR beta diversity per million T cells.

The CDR3 totals 12 residues. Germline V gene data show CDR1 as DFQATT and CDR2 as SNEGSKA (reference sequence). Notes on this clonotype: Its antigen is unidentified.

Isolation yielded PBMCs, at least 6 million per sample, in every case. Using a J-beta primer mix together with a sample-barcoded 5' primer, a second PCR was run for roughly 7 to 12 cycles. TCRdb ran MiXCR on the 5' RACE reads and lists one entry per CDR3 protein. The table records about 800,000 distinct CDR3 sequences, around a quarter of them present only once. Separately, the same data were catalogued under a study of T cells of mothers and their children. This second report adds: Reads recorded for TCR beta CDR3 numbered over 9.5 million per mother and several million per child.

The sample comprised blood. This chain connects TRBV20-1 to TRBJ2-5; possible D gene TRBD2, 6 bases. Judging by the DNA end, TRBJ2-7 fits better; the J call may be wrong. The TCR originated in a boy between 10 and 17 years old in good health. CDR3 region: CSASGSAYEQYF. The CDR3 DNA is TGCAGTGCTAGCGGGAGCGCCTACGAGCAGTACTTC.